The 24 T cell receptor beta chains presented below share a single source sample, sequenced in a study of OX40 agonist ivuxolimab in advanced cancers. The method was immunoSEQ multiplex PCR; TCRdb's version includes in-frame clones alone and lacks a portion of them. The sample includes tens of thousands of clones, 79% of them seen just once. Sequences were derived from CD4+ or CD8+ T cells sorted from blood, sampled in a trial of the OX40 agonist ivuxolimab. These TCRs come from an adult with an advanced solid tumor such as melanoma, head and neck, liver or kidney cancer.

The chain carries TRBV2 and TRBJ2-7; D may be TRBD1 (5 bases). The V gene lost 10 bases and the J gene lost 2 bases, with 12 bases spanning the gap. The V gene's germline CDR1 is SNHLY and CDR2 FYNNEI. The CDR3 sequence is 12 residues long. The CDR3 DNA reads TGTGCCACCGGAACGACAGCCTACGAGCAGTACTTC. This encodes CATGTTAYEQYF.

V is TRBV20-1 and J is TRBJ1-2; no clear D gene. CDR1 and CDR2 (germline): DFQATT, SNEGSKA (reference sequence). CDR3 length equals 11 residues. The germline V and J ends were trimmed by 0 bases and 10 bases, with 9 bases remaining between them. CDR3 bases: TGCAGTGCTAGAGATTGGGCCACCTACACCTTC. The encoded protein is CSARDWATYTF.

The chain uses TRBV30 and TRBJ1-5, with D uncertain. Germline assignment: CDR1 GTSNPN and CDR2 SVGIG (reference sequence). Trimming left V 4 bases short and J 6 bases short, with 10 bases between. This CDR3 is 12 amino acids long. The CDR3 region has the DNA TGTGCCTGGAATAGGGCTACTCAGCCCCAGCATTTT. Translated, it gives CAWNRATQPQHF.

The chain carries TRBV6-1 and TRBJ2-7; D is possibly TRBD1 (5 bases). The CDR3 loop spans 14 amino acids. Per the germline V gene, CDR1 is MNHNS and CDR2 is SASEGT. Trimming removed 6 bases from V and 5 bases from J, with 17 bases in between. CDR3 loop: CASRASIWGDEQYF. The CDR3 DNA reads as TGTGCCAGCAGAGCCTCGATATGGGGCGACGAGCAGTACTTC.

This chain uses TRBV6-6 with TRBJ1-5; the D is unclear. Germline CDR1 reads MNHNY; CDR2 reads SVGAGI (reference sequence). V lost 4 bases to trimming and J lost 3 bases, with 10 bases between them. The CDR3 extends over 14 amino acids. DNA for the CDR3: TGTGCCAGCAGTTCAGGAAGCTACAATCAGCCCCAGCATTTT. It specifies CASSSGSYNQPQHF.

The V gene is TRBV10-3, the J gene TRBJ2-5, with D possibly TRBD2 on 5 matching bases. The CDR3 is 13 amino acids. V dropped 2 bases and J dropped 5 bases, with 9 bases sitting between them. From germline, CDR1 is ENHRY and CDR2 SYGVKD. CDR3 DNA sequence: TGTGCCATCAGTGAGGGACTTGTCGAGACCCAGTACTTC. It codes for CAISEGLVETQYF.

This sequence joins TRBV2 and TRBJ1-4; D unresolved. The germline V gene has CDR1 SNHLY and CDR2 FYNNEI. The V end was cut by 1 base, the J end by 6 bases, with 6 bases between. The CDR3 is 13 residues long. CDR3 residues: CASSEGWDEKLFF. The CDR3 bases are TGTGCCAGCAGTGAAGGGTGGGATGAAAAACTGTTTTTT.

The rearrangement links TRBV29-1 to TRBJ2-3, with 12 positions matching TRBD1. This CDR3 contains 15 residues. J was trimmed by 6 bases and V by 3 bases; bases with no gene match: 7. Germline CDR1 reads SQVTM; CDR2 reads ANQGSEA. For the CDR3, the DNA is TGCAGCGTTGAGATCCGGGACAGGGGGCCTGATACGCAGTATTTT. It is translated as CSVEIRDRGPDTQYF.

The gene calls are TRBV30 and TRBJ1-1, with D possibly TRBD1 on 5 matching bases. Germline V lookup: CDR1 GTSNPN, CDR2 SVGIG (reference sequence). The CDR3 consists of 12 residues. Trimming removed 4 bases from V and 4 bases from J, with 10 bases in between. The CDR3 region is CAWNGGGTEAFF. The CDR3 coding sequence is TGTGCCTGGAACGGGGGTGGCACTGAAGCTTTCTTT. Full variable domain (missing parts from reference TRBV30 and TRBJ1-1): SQTIHQWPATLVQPVGSPLSLECTVEGTSNPNLYWYRQAAGRGLQLLFYSVGIGQISSEVPQNLSASRPQDRQFILSSKKLLLSDSGFYLCAWNGGGTEAFFGQGTRLTVV.

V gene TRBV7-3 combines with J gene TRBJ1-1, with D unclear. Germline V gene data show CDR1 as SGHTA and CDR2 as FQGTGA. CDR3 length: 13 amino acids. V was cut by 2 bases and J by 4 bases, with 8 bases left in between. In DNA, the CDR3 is TGTGCCAGCAGCTTATACGGGGTCACTGAAGCTTTCTTT. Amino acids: CASSLYGVTEAFF. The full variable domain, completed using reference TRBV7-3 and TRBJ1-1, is GAGVSQTPSNKVTEKGKYVELRCDPISGHTALYWYRQSLGQGPEFLIYFQGTGAADDSGLPNDRFFAVRPEGSVSTLKIQRTERGDSAVYLCASSLYGVTEAFFGQGTRLTVV.

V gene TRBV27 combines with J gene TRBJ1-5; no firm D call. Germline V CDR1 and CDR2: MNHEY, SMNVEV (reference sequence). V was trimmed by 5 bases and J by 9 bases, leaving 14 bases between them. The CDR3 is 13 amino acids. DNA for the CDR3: TGTGCCAGCAGTCGATCAGTGGGTGCGCCCCAGCATTTT. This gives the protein CASSRSVGAPQHF.

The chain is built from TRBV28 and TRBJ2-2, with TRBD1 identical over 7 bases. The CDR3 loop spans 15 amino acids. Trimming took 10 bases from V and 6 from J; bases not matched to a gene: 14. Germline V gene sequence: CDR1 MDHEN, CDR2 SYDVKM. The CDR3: CANKLDRVWSGELFF. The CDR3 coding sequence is TGTGCCAACAAGCTCGACAGGGTTTGGTCCGGGGAGCTGTTTTTT.

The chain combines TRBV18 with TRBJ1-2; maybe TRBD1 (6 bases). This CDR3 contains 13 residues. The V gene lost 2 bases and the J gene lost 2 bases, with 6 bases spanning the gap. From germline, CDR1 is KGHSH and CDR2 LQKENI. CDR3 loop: CASSPGTNYGYTF. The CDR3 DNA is TGTGCCAGCTCACCAGGGACAAACTATGGCTACACCTTC.

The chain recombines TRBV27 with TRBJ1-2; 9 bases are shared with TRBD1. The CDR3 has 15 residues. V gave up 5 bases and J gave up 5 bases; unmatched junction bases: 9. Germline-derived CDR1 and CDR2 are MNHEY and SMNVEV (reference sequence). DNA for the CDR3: TGTGCCAGCAGTCTATTATCCGGACAGGGGTATGGCTACACCTTC. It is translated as CASSLLSGQGYGYTF.

CDR3 nucleotides: TGTGCCAGCAGTTTATGGGGGGAGGAGGCCTACAATGAGCAGTTCTTC. It is translated as CASSLWGEEAYNEQFF. The J gene is TRBJ2-1, the V gene TRBV27; D perhaps matches TRBD2 (6 bases). Trimming removed 1 base from V and 2 bases from J, with 12 bases in between. The CDR3 consists of 16 residues. In germline, CDR1 is MNHEY, CDR2 SMNVEV (reference sequence).

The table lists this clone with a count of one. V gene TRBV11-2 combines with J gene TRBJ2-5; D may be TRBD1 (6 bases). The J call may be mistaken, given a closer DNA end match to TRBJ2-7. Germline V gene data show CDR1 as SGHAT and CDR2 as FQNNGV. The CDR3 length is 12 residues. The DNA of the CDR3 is TGTGCCAGCAGCTACACAGGGAACGAGCAGTACTTC. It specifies CASSYTGNEQYF.

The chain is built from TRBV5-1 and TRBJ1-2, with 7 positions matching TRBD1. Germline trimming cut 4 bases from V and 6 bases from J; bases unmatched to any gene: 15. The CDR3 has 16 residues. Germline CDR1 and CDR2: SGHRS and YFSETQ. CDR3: CASSAGRATGDHGYTF. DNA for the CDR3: TGCGCCAGCAGCGCTGGACGGGCCACAGGGGATCATGGCTACACCTTC.

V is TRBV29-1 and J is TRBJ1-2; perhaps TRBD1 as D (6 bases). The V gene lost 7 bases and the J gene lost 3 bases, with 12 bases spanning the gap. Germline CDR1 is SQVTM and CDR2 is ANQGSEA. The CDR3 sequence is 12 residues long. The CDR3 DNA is TGCAGCGGCGTACAGGGAGACTATGGCTACACCTTC. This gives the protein CSGVQGDYGYTF.

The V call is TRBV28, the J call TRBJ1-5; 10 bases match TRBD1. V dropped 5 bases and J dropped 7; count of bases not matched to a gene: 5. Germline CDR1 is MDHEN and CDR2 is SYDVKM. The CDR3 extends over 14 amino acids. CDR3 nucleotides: TGTGCCAGCAGTCTCGGACAGGGGGTCCAGCCCCAGCATTTT. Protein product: CASSLGQGVQPQHF.

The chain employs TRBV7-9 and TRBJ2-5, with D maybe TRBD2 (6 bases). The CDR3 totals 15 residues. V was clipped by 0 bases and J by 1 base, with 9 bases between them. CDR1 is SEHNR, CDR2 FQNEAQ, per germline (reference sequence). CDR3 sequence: CASSLAGTSQETQYF. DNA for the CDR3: TGTGCCAGCAGCTTAGCGGGGACTTCCCAAGAGACCCAGTACTTC.

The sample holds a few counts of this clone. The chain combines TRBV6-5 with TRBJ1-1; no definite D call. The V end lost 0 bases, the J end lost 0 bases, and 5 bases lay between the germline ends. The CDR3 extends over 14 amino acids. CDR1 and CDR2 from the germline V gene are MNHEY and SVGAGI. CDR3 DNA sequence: TGTGCCAGCAGTTACTCCCTACTGAACACTGAAGCTTTCTTT. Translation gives CASSYSLLNTEAFF.

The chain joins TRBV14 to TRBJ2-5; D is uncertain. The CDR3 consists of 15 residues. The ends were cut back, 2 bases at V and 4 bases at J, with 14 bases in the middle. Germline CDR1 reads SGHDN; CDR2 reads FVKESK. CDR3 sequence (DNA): TGTGCCAGCAGCCAATTCGCTATTGAGAGAGAGACCCAGTACTTC. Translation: CASSQFAIERETQYF.

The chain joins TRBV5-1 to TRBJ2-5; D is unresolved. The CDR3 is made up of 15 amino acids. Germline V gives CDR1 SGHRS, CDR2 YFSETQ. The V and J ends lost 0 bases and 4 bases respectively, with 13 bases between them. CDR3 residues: CASSLGRQDGETQYF. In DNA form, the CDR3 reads TGCGCCAGCAGCTTGGGACGGCAGGACGGAGAGACCCAGTACTTC. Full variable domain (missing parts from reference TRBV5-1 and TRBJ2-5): KAGVTQTPRYLIKTRGQQVTLSCSPISGHRSVSWYQQTPGQGLQFLFEYFSETQRNKGNFPGRFSGRQFSNSRSEMNVSTLELGDSALYLCASSLGRQDGETQYFGPGTRLLVL.

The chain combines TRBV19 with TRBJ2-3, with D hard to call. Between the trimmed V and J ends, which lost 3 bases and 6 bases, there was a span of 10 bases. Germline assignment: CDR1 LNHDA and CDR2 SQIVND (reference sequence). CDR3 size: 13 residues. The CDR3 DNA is TGTGCCAGTAGTATGTCTGGGTGGGATACGCAGTATTTT. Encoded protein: CASSMSGWDTQYF.